This is a list of T cell receptor beta chains from one sample in a study of long-term antiretroviral therapy in people with HIV. Sequencing used immunoSEQ multiplex PCR; TCRdb keeps in-frame clones, though not all of them. Altogether about 50,000 clones are present, under 90% being singletons, with the ten largest covering 2.5% to 3.5%. The sample here was unsorted PBMCs, taken 0.8 years after starting antiretroviral therapy. Every receptor here comes from a woman aged 18-29 years with HIV. CDR3s include the opening cysteine and the closing phenylalanine or tryptophan. A D gene is named only where the DNA matches it firmly. Part of the rows lack a size; the others show once, few, many or a class for expanded clones.

j_call: TRBJ2-3; d_call: -; v_call: TRBV6-5; clone_size: -; cdr3_aa: CASSYGPGTTDTQYF; cdr3_nt: TGTGCCAGCAGTTACGGGCCGGGAACCACAGATACGCAGTATTTT
j_call: TRBJ1-5; d_call: TRBD1; v_call: TRBV11-2; clone_size: -; cdr3_aa: CASSPPGTAPHGPQHF; cdr3_nt: TGTGCCAGCAGCCCACCCGGGACAGCACCCCACGGGCCCCAGCATTTT
j_call: TRBJ2-5; d_call: -; v_call: TRBV28; clone_size: -; cdr3_aa: CASSFSGSLETQYF; cdr3_nt: TGTGCCAGCAGTTTTAGTGGTTCCCTGGAGACCCAGTACTTC
j_call: TRBJ1-1; d_call: -; v_call: TRBV28; clone_size: -; cdr3_aa: CASRTPDWYTEAFF; cdr3_nt: TGTGCCAGCCGTACTCCCGACTGGTACACTGAAGCTTTCTTT
j_call: TRBJ1-5; d_call: -; v_call: TRBV19; clone_size: -; cdr3_aa: CASRPDSSNQPQHF; cdr3_nt: TGTGCCAGTAGGCCGGACAGTAGCAATCAGCCCCAGCATTTT
j_call: TRBJ2-3; d_call: -; v_call: TRBV7-3; clone_size: -; cdr3_aa: CASSLSGFDTDTQYF; cdr3_nt: TGTGCCAGCAGCTTATCGGGATTTGACACAGATACGCAGTATTTT
j_call: TRBJ1-2; d_call: -; v_call: TRBV4-2; clone_size: -; cdr3_aa: CASSQAGGGRATYGYTF; cdr3_nt: TGTGCCAGCAGCCAAGCGGGGGGGGGCAGGGCCACCTATGGCTACACCTTC
j_call: TRBJ2-7; d_call: -; v_call: TRBV23-1; clone_size: -; cdr3_aa: CASSHFYEQYF; cdr3_nt: TGCGCCAGCAGTCATTTCTACGAGCAGTACTTC
j_call: TRBJ1-3; d_call: -; v_call: TRBV7-2; clone_size: -; cdr3_aa: CASSPQKGTIYF; cdr3_nt: TGTGCCAGCAGCCCGCAGAAGGGTACCATATATTTT
j_call: TRBJ2-7; d_call: TRBD1; v_call: TRBV28; clone_size: -; cdr3_aa: CASSRTGLEQYF; cdr3_nt: TGTGCCAGCAGTCGGACAGGGCTCGAGCAGTACTTC
j_call: TRBJ2-5; d_call: -; v_call: TRBV27; clone_size: -; cdr3_aa: CASSFLGEETQYF; cdr3_nt: TGTGCCAGCAGTTTTTTGGGAGAGGAGACCCAGTACTTC
j_call: TRBJ2-7; d_call: -; v_call: TRBV4-3; clone_size: -; cdr3_aa: CASSLRDGYEQYF; cdr3_nt: TGCGCCAGCAGCTTAAGGGACGGCTACGAGCAGTACTTC
j_call: TRBJ1-4; d_call: -; v_call: TRBV9; clone_size: -; cdr3_aa: CASSVGVLGGEKKLFF; cdr3_nt: TGTGCCAGCAGCGTAGGAGTGCTGGGAGGGGAGAAAAAACTGTTTTTT
j_call: TRBJ2-5; d_call: -; v_call: TRBV18; clone_size: -; cdr3_aa: CASSPLGGNKETQYF; cdr3_nt: TGTGCCAGCTCACCACTGGGTGGGAATAAGGAGACCCAGTACTTC
j_call: TRBJ1-4; d_call: -; v_call: TRBV28; clone_size: once; cdr3_aa: CASSLSGAGTNEKLFF; cdr3_nt: TGTGCCAGCAGTTTATCAGGGGCAGGGACTAATGAAAAACTGTTTTTT
j_call: TRBJ2-3; d_call: TRBD1; v_call: TRBV7-3; clone_size: once; cdr3_aa: CASSWDRGQDTQYF; cdr3_nt: TGTGCCAGCAGCTGGGACAGGGGGCAAGATACGCAGTATTTT
j_call: TRBJ2-7; d_call: TRBD2; v_call: TRBV4-3; clone_size: -; cdr3_aa: CASSQDAGGGNYEQYF; cdr3_nt: TGCGCCAGCAGCCAAGATGCGGGCGGGGGGAACTACGAGCAGTACTTC
j_call: TRBJ2-1; d_call: TRBD1; v_call: TRBV28; clone_size: -; cdr3_aa: CASTVPFGTGLNEQFF; cdr3_nt: TGTGCCAGCACCGTCCCCTTCGGGACAGGTCTCAATGAGCAGTTCTTC
j_call: TRBJ2-2; d_call: TRBD2; v_call: TRBV27; clone_size: -; cdr3_aa: CASSLAGGHTGELFF; cdr3_nt: TGTGCCAGCAGTTTAGCGGGAGGGCACACCGGGGAGCTGTTTTTT
j_call: TRBJ2-7; d_call: TRBD1; v_call: TRBV29-1; clone_size: -; cdr3_aa: CSVEDSGQGSYEQYF; cdr3_nt: TGCAGCGTTGAAGATTCCGGACAGGGTTCCTACGAGCAGTACTTC
j_call: TRBJ1-1; d_call: TRBD1; v_call: TRBV6-5; clone_size: once; cdr3_aa: CASSYSSVGTANFF; cdr3_nt: TGTGCCAGCAGTTACTCTTCCGTTGGGACAGCAAATTTCTTT
j_call: TRBJ1-2; d_call: TRBD1; v_call: TRBV28; clone_size: -; cdr3_aa: CASSLQGRRIYGYTF; cdr3_nt: TGTGCCAGCAGTCTACAGGGGCGCCGGATCTATGGCTACACCTTC
j_call: TRBJ2-7; d_call: TRBD2; v_call: TRBV27; clone_size: -; cdr3_aa: CASSLSGNSYEQYF; cdr3_nt: TGTGCCAGCAGTTTGAGCGGGAACTCCTACGAGCAGTACTTC
j_call: TRBJ2-7; d_call: -; v_call: TRBV19; clone_size: -; cdr3_aa: CASKTDSYSSYEQYF; cdr3_nt: TGTGCCAGTAAGACAGACAGCTATAGCTCCTACGAGCAGTACTTC
j_call: TRBJ1-1; d_call: -; v_call: TRBV19; clone_size: few; cdr3_aa: CASKEHMNTEAFF; cdr3_nt: TGTGCCAGTAAGGAGCACATGAACACTGAAGCTTTCTTT
j_call: TRBJ2-3; d_call: TRBD2; v_call: TRBV14; clone_size: -; cdr3_aa: CASSQDPRLAGSTDTQYF; cdr3_nt: TGTGCCAGCAGCCAAGACCCGAGACTAGCGGGAAGCACAGATACGCAGTATTTT
j_call: TRBJ2-5; d_call: -; v_call: TRBV11-2; clone_size: -; cdr3_aa: CASSPLGETQYF; cdr3_nt: TGTGCCAGCAGCCCCCTCGGGGAGACCCAGTACTTC
j_call: TRBJ1-1; d_call: -; v_call: TRBV6-1; clone_size: -; cdr3_aa: CASSEIKNTEAFF; cdr3_nt: TGTGCCAGCAGTGAAATCAAGAACACTGAAGCTTTCTTT